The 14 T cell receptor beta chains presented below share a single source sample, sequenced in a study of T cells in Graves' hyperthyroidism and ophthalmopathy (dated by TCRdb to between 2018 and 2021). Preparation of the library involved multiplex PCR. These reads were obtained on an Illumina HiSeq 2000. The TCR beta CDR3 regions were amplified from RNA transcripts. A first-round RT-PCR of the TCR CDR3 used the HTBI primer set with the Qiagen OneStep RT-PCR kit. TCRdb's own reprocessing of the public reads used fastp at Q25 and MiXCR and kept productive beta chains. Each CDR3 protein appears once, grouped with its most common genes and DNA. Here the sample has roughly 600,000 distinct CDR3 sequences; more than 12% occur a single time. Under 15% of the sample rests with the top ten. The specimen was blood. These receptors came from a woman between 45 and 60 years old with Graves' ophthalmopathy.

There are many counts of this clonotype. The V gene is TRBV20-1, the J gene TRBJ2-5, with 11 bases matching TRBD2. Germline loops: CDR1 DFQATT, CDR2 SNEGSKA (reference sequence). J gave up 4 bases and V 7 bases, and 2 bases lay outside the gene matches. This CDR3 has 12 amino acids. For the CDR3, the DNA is TGCAGTGGAGGACTAGCGGGAGAGACCCAGTACTTC. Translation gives CSGGLAGETQYF.

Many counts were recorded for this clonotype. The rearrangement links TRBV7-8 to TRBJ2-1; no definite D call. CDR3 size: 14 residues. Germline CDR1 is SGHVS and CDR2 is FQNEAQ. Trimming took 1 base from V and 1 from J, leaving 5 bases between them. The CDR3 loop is CASSLDTSYNEQFF. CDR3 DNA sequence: TGTGCCAGCAGCTTAGACACTTCCTACAATGAGCAGTTCTTC.

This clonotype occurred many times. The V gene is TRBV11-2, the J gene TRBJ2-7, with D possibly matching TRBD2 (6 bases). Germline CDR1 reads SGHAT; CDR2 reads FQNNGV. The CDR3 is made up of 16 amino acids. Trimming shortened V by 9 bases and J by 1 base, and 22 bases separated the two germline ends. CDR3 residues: CASKQGGDFPSYEQYF. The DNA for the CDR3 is TGTGCCAGTAAGCAAGGCGGGGACTTCCCTTCCTACGAGCAGTACTTC.

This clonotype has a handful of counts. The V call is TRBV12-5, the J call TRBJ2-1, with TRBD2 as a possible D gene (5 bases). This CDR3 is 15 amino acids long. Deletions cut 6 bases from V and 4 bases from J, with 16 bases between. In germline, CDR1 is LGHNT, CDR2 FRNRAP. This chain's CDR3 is CASGVPGKRYNEQFF. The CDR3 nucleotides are TGTGCTAGTGGAGTCCCGGGGAAGCGATACAATGAGCAGTTCTTC.

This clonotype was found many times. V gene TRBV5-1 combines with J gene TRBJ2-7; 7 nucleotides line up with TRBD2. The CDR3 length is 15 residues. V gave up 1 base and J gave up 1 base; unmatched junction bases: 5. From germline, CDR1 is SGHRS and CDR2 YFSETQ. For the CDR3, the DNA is TGCGCCAGCAGCTTGTCTGGACTAGGATCCTACGAGCAGTACTTC. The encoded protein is CASSLSGLGSYEQYF.

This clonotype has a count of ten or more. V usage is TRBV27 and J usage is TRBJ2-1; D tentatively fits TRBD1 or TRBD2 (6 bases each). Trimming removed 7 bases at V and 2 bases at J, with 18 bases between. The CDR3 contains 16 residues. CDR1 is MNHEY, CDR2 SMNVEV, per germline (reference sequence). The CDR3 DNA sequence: TGTGCCAGCACACAGAAGGGGGGTCCAGCCTACAATGAGCAGTTCTTC. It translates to CASTQKGGPAYNEQFF.

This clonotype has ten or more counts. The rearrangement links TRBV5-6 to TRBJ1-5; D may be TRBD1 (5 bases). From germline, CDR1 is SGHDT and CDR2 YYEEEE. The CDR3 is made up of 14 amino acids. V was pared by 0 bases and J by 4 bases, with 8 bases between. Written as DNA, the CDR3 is TGTGCCAGCAGCTTGGGACAGCTAAATCAGCCCCAGCATTTT. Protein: CASSLGQLNQPQHF. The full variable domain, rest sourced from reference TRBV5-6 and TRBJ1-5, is DAGVTQSPTHLIKTRGQQVTLRCSPKSGHDTVSWYQQALGQGPQFIFQYYEEEERQRGNFPDRFSGHQFPNYSSELNVNALLLGDSALYLCASSLGQLNQPQHFGDGTRLSIL.

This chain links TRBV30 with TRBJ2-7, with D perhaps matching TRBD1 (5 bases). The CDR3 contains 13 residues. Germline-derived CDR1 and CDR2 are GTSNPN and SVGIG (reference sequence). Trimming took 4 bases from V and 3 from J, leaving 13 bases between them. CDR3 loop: CAWKAGADYEQYF. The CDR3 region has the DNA TGTGCCTGGAAGGCTGGGGCGGACTACGAGCAGTACTTC.

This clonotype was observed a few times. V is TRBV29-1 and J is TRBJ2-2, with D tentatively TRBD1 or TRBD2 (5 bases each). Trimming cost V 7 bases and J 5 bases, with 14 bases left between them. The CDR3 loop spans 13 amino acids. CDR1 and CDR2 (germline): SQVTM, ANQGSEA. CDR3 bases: TGCAGCGCAAATGAGGGACGGACCGGGGAGCTGTTTTTT. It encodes CSANEGRTGELFF.

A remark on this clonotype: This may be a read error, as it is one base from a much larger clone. CDR3 in DNA: TGTGCCGGCAGCTTAGTCGAGACTAACTATGGCTACACCTTC. Amino acid sequence: CAGSLVETNYGYTF. The J gene is TRBJ1-2, the V gene TRBV7-9; D not resolved. The CDR3 has 14 amino acids. Per germline, CDR1 SEHNR and CDR2 FQNEAQ (reference sequence).

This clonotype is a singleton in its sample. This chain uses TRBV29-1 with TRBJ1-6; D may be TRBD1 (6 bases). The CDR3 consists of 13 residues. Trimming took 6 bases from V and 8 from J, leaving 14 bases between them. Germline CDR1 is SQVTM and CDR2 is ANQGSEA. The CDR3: CSVGGRADSPLHF. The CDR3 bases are TGCAGCGTCGGGGGCAGGGCGGATTCACCCCTCCACTTT.

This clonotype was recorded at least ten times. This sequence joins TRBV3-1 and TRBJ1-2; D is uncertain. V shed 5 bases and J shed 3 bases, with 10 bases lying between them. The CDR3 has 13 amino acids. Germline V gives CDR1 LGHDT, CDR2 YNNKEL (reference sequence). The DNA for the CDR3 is TGTGCCAGCAGCGGTCTGGCCTACTATGGCTACACCTTC. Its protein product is CASSGLAYYGYTF.

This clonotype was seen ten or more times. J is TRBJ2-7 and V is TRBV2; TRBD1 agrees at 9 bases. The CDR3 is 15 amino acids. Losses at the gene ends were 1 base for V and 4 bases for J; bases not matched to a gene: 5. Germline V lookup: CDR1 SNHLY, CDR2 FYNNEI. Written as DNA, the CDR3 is TGTGCCAGCAGTGAAGAGGGGACAGGGCTATACGAGCAGTACTTC. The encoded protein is CASSEEGTGLYEQYF.

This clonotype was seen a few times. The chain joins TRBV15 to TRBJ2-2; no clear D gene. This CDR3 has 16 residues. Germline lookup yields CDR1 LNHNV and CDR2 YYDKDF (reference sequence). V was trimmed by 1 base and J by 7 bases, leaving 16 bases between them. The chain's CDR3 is CATSRGVGSMIGELFF. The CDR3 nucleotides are TGTGCCACCAGCAGAGGGGTGGGATCTATGATCGGGGAGCTGTTTTTT.